Following are 13 T cell receptor beta chains from one sample sequenced in a study of molecular identifiers for immune sequencing clone quantification. TCRdb analysed the PCR reads with MiXCR anew, one entry per CDR3 protein. This sample has over 600,000 distinct CDR3 sequences, with less than 20% found just once. Input material: naive CD8+ T cells from blood, with Jurkat cell RNA spiked in. Subset noted: FACS-sorted CD8+CD4-CCR7+CD45RA+ naive T cells. These TCRs come from a human donor in good health. Some libraries in this study had Jurkat cell RNA spiked in.

The chain employs TRBV5-4 and TRBJ2-5; D is perhaps TRBD2 (6 bases). The germline V gene has CDR1 SGHNT and CDR2 YYREEE (reference sequence). The CDR3 length is 18 residues. The V and J ends lost 2 bases and 1 base respectively, with 21 bases between them. In DNA form, the CDR3 reads TGTGCCAGCAGCTTAGGCGGATGGGAGGACGGGTTCCAAGAGACCCAGTACTTC. Translated: CASSLGGWEDGFQETQYF.

Notes on this clonotype: This clone may be a read error of a much larger clone one base away. The chain links TRBV28 to TRBJ2-7, with D unclear. In germline, CDR1 is MDHEN, CDR2 SYDVKM. V lost 6 bases to trimming and J lost 6 bases, with 15 bases between them. The CDR3 spans 13 residues. CDR3 residues: CASSPGPDIEQYF. CDR3 bases: TGTGCCAGCAGCCCCGGACCAGACATCGAGCAGTACTTC.

In this sample, this clonotype turned up a few times. The CDR3 nucleotides are TGTGCCAGCAGCGAGCGGGGGGGCCTCATTGAGCAGTTCTTC. It codes for CASSERGGLIEQFF. This chain connects TRBV21-1 to TRBJ2-1; TRBD2 was called by the table and not checked on the DNA. TRBV21-1 is a recognized pseudogene. The CDR3 runs to 14 residues.

The table lists this clonotype with many counts. The CDR3 reads CASSSQGLPDTQYF. Written as DNA, the CDR3 is TGTGCCAGCAGCTCCCAAGGGTTGCCAGATACGCAGTATTTT. The rearrangement uses TRBV7-3 and TRBJ2-3; no definite D call. The ends were cut back, 4 bases at V and 4 bases at J, with 12 bases in the middle. Germline V lookup: CDR1 SGHTA, CDR2 FQGTGA. The CDR3 has 14 residues.

The chain has TRBV19 and TRBJ2-1; D remains unclear. CDR1 and CDR2 (germline): LNHDA, SQIVND (reference sequence). The CDR3 sequence is 11 residues long. Trimming stripped 9 bases from V and 6 bases from J, with 9 bases between. The CDR3 sequence: CASQNVNEQFF. The CDR3 DNA reads TGTGCCAGCCAGAACGTCAATGAGCAGTTCTTC.

This clonotype has ten or more counts. This rearrangement joins TRBV7-9 to TRBJ1-2; D unresolved. Looked up from germline, CDR1 is SEHNR and CDR2 is FQNEAQ (reference sequence). The CDR3 covers 17 residues. V lost 5 bases and J 4 bases, leaving 23 bases between the germline ends. The CDR3 coding sequence is TGTGCCAGCAGCCTCTCTTATGGCGGGAGAAGCCCCTATGGCTACACCTTC. Protein: CASSLSYGGRSPYGYTF. Combining the CDR3 with reference TRBV7-9 and TRBJ1-2 gives the whole variable domain DTGVSQNPRHKITKRGQNVTFRCDPISEHNRLYWYRQTLGQGPEFLTYFQNEAQLEKSRLLSDRFSAERPKGSFSTLEIQRTEQGDSAMYLCASSLSYGGRSPYGYTFGSGTRLTVV.

With respect to this clonotype: Since a much larger clone is just one base distant, this may be a read error. The V gene is TRBV6-6, the J gene TRBJ1-1; 8 bases are shared with TRBD1. Germline V CDR1 and CDR2: MNHNY, SVGAGI (reference sequence). The CDR3 has 15 amino acids. The CDR3 is CASSTPGGADTEALF. CDR3 DNA sequence: TGTGCCAGCAGTACTCCAGGGGGCGCGGACACTGAAGCTCTCTTT.

This clonotype has a count of ten or more. The J gene is TRBJ2-3, the V gene TRBV7-6; 13 bases are shared with TRBD2. From germline, CDR1 is SGHVS and CDR2 FNYEAQ. Unmatched junction bases numbered 6, after V lost 0 bases and J lost 6 bases. CDR3 length equals 17 residues. In DNA form, the CDR3 reads TGTGCCAGCAGCTTAGCCACTAGCGGGGGGGGTTCCGATACGCAGTATTTT. This translates into CASSLATSGGGSDTQYF. The full variable domain, with the rest looked up from reference TRBV7-6 and TRBJ2-3, is GAGVSQSPRYKVTKRGQDVALRCDPISGHVSLYWYRQALGQGPEFLTYFNYEAQQDKSGLPNDRFSAERPEGSISTLTIQRTEQRDSAMYRCASSLATSGGGSDTQYFGPGTRLTVL.

Ten or more counts support this clonotype. The genes are TRBV20-1 and TRBJ1-1; D remains unclear. V was shortened by 1 base and J by 0 bases, with 9 bases between the two germline ends. The CDR3 covers 14 residues. From germline, CDR1 is DFQATT and CDR2 SNEGSKA (reference sequence). The CDR3 reads CSARVYLLNTEAFF. The CDR3 nucleotides read TGCAGTGCTAGAGTATATTTGTTGAACACTGAAGCTTTCTTT.

This clonotype was seen repeatedly, ten times or more. The chain recombines TRBV7-9 with TRBJ1-2; D remains unclear. Germline CDR1 reads SEHNR; CDR2 reads FQNEAQ (reference sequence). Trimming stripped 2 bases from V and 0 bases from J, with 10 bases between. The CDR3 sequence is 15 residues long. Written as DNA, the CDR3 is TGTGCCAGCAGCTTACTCCTGAGAACTAACTATGGCTACACCTTC. Translating it yields CASSLLLRTNYGYTF.

The chain has TRBV4-1 and TRBJ2-1; 8 nucleotides align to TRBD2. V was clipped by 1 base and J by 10 bases; unmatched bases: 12. This CDR3 has 16 residues. The germline gives CDR1 MGHRA, CDR2 YSYEKL. CDR3 sequence: CASSQVQAGASWEQFF. The CDR3 DNA follows: TGCGCCAGCAGCCAAGTCCAAGCGGGGGCGTCATGGGAGCAGTTCTTC.

This clonotype was recorded many times. The rearrangement links TRBV6-2 or TRBV6-3 to TRBJ1-4; the D is unclear. The CDR3 has 12 amino acids. The V end was cut by 7 bases, the J end by 6 bases, with 9 bases between. Germline V gene sequence: CDR1 MNHEY, CDR2 SVGEGT. Here the CDR3 reads CASNFPDEKLFF. The CDR3 region has the DNA TGTGCCAGCAACTTCCCCGATGAAAAACTGTTTTTT.

This clonotype came up many times. The chain uses TRBV7-2 and TRBJ1-1; the D is unclear. The germline gives CDR1 SGHTA, CDR2 FQGNSA. The ends were cut back, 2 bases at V and 2 bases at J, with 15 bases in the middle. CDR3 length: 16 amino acids. The CDR3 protein is CASSLFLSGLNTEAFF. DNA of the CDR3: TGTGCCAGCAGCTTATTTTTGTCAGGATTAAACACTGAAGCTTTCTTT.